The sequence of this TCR beta chain was determined in a study of blood T cells in healthy people across ages. As for this clonotype: What it recognizes is unknown.

PBMCs numbering at least 6 million were isolated per sample. The CDR3 spans 15 residues. Sample-barcoded 5' priming and a J-beta primer mix drove a second PCR of about 6 to 11 cycles. MiXCR, run by TCRdb on the 5' RACE reads, gives a single entry per CDR3 protein. Among about 680,000 distinct CDR3 sequences, about 52% were seen once, and the ten largest hold 25% to 35%. General study results and limits: A roughly linear age-dependent decrease characterized TCR beta diversity per million T cells. Unknown CMV status may confound age-related changes in expanded clones.

The rearrangement uses TRBV12-3 or TRBV12-4 and TRBJ2-5; 9 bases are shared with TRBD1. The DNA matches TRBJ2-7 better at its end, which makes the J call doubtful. Sequencing used blood. This TCR was recovered from an older woman in good health. CDR3 coding DNA: TGTGCCAGCACCCCTGGGACAGGGAGAGCCTACGAGCAGTACTTC. Protein: CASTPGTGRAYEQYF.